The rows below give T cell receptor beta chains drawn from one sample of a study of metastatic and nonmetastatic thyroid tumors. With MiXCR, TCRdb reprocessed the PCR reads. The sample has 12,000 to 15,000 clones, just under 30% seen once. Sample: blood. The receptor set was obtained from a female donor with papillary thyroid cancer or a benign thyroid nodule (not recorded which). Some clones in this sample may be carry-over from other donors' samples. Both conserved end residues are part of each CDR3. The order of the fields is clone size, J gene, V gene, D gene, CDR3 length, CDR3 protein, CDR3 DNA. D genes are given only for firm matches. Expanded clones are given a class, and other clones once, few, many or no size at all.

>few|TRBJ2-2|TRBV19|.|15
CASRRTISNTGELFF
TGTGCCAGTAGGCGGACTATCTCGAACACCGGGGAGCTGTTTTTT
>.|TRBJ2-7|TRBV6-1|TRBD2|14
CASREAGGPLEQYF
TGTGCCAGCAGGGAAGCGGGAGGGCCGTTGGAGCAGTACTTC
>many|TRBJ2-5|TRBV7-3|TRBD2|13
CASSGAGGETQYF
TGTGCCAGCAGCGGGGCGGGGGGAGAGACCCAGTACTTC
>.|TRBJ1-5|TRBV20-1|TRBD1|17
CSATASTGVRTNQPQHF
TGCAGTGCTACCGCTTCGACAGGGGTTAGGACAAATCAGCCCCAGCATTTT
>.|TRBJ2-7|TRBV30|.|11
CAWSVWGEQYF
TGTGCCTGGAGTGTATGGGGGGAGCAGTACTTC
>few|TRBJ2-7|TRBV28|TRBD2|16
CASSFPLAGGSYEQYF
TGTGCCAGCAGTTTTCCACTAGCGGGAGGATCCTACGAGCAGTACTTC
>medium-sized|TRBJ1-1|TRBV6-5|TRBD1|17
CASSYSGTGGPGTEAFF
TGTGCCAGCAGTTACTCCGGGACAGGGGGCCCGGGGACTGAAGCTTTCTTT
>once|TRBJ1-2|TRBV6-1|TRBD1|18
CASSEYRGTGIPNYGYTF
TGTGCCAGCAGTGAATATAGGGGGACAGGGATTCCAAACTATGGCTACACCTTC
>.|TRBJ2-7|TRBV28|.|12
CASRGNLYEQYF
TGTGCCAGCAGAGGGAACCTCTACGAGCAGTACTTC
>medium-sized|TRBJ2-5|TRBV12-3/TRBV12-4|TRBD1|14
CASSLGQSKETQYF
TGTGCCAGCAGTCTGGGACAGTCGAAGGAGACCCAGTACTTC
>.|TRBJ1-5|TRBV12-3/TRBV12-4|.|14
CASRPRDSNQPQHF
TGTGCCAGCAGACCACGGGATAGCAATCAGCCCCAGCATTTT
>medium-sized|TRBJ2-7|TRBV2|.|12
CASSEISYEQYF
TGTGCCAGCAGTGAGATATCCTACGAGCAGTACTTC
>many|TRBJ2-1|TRBV10-3|.|16
CAISESVSSSYNEQFF
TGTGCCATCAGTGAGTCGGTATCAAGCTCCTACAATGAGCAGTTCTTC
>medium-sized|TRBJ2-3|TRBV10-3|TRBD2|17
CAISTGLAGARTDTQYF
TGTGCCATCAGTACGGGACTAGCGGGAGCACGGACAGATACGCAGTATTTT
>medium-sized|TRBJ2-5|TRBV20-1|.|14
CSATPLRLVETQYF
TGCAGCGCAACCCCGCTAAGGCTGGTCGAGACCCAGTACTTC
>many|TRBJ2-3|TRBV20-1|TRBD2|14
CSARAPTSDDTQYF
TGCAGTGCTAGAGCCCCCACTAGCGATGATACGCAGTATTTT
>.|TRBJ1-2|TRBV30|.|13
CAWSLERAYGYTF
TGTGCCTGGAGTCTTGAGAGGGCCTATGGCTACACCTTC
>.|TRBJ2-1|TRBV24-1|.|12
CATSDLLGEQFF
TGTGCCACCAGTGATTTGCTTGGTGAGCAGTTCTTC
>medium-sized|TRBJ1-1|TRBV20-1|.|12
CSASRANTEAFF
TGCAGTGCTAGTAGGGCGAACACTGAAGCTTTCTTT
>medium-sized|TRBJ1-3|TRBV19|.|14
CASSDNRAGNTIYF
TGTGCCAGTAGCGACAACAGGGCTGGAAACACCATATATTTT
>medium-sized|TRBJ1-2|TRBV20-1|.|13
CSARHRSNYGYTF
TGCAGTGCTAGACACAGGTCTAACTATGGCTACACCTTC
>few|TRBJ1-2|TRBV6-6|TRBD1|16
CASSSTGKGLDYGYTF
TGTGCCAGCAGTTCGACAGGGAAGGGTTTGGACTATGGCTACACCTTC
>medium-sized|TRBJ2-7|TRBV28|.|14
CASSLDGSSYEQYF
TGTGCCAGCAGTTTGGACGGGAGCTCCTACGAGCAGTACTTC
>few|TRBJ2-1|TRBV6-4|TRBD1|15
CASSDSGQGYNEQFF
TGTGCCAGCAGTGACTCGGGACAGGGCTACAATGAGCAGTTCTTC
>few|TRBJ2-1|TRBV6-1|TRBD1|13
CASSVGTVNEQFF
TGTGCCAGCAGTGTCGGGACAGTCAATGAGCAGTTCTTC
>.|TRBJ2-3|TRBV19|.|14
CASTSIGATDTQYF
TGTGCCAGTACCTCCATCGGTGCGACAGATACGCAGTATTTT
>many|TRBJ1-4|TRBV4-1|.|15
CASSQEGGSNEKLFF
TGCGCCAGCAGCCAAGAGGGGGGTTCTAATGAAAAACTGTTTTTT
>.|TRBJ1-2|TRBV28|TRBD1|14
CASSYAGTDYGYTF
TGTGCCAGCAGTTACGCCGGGACAGACTATGGCTACACCTTC
>medium-sized|TRBJ1-6|TRBV5-1|TRBD1|14
CASSPDRASSPLHF
TGCGCCAGCAGCCCGGACAGGGCGAGCTCACCCCTCCACTTT
>.|TRBJ2-7|TRBV2|.|12
CASSAGTYEQYF
TGTGCCAGCAGTGCGGGGACCTACGAGCAGTACTTC
>.|TRBJ1-5|TRBV6-1|TRBD1|16
CASSLGTDRANQPQHF
TGTGCCAGCAGCCTAGGTACGGACAGGGCAAATCAGCCCCAGCATTTT
>many|TRBJ2-1|TRBV10-3|TRBD2|19
CAISTSPGTSGGSYNEQFF
TGTGCCATCAGCACAAGTCCCGGGACTAGCGGGGGATCCTACAATGAGCAGTTCTTC
>many|TRBJ1-1|TRBV20-1|.|14
CSASSGQAGAEAFF
TGCAGTGCTAGTAGCGGGCAGGCGGGGGCTGAAGCTTTCTTT
>.|TRBJ1-1|TRBV6-4|.|16
CASSSARVGRRSEAFF
TGTGCCAGCAGCTCCGCCCGGGTGGGTAGGAGGTCTGAAGCTTTCTTT
>medium-sized|TRBJ2-7|TRBV6-1|TRBD1|16
CASSVTGGGYFYEQYF
TGTGCCAGCAGTGTCACAGGGGGCGGGTACTTTTACGAGCAGTACTTC
>.|TRBJ2-3|TRBV11-1|TRBD1|18
CASSLGQGVGRVTDTQYF
TGTGCCAGCAGCTTAGGTCAGGGGGTGGGGCGAGTCACAGATACGCAGTATTTT
>few|TRBJ2-2|TRBV15|.|15
CATSRVAENTGELFF
TGTGCCACCAGCAGAGTCGCAGAGAACACCGGGGAGCTGTTTTTT
>.|TRBJ2-7|TRBV3-1|TRBD2|18
CASSQPQGGLAHTYEQYF
TGTGCCAGCAGCCAACCCCAGGGGGGACTAGCGCATACCTACGAGCAGTACTTC
>many|TRBJ2-2|TRBV7-9|.|14
CASSLALRTGELFF
TGTGCCAGCAGCTTAGCATTGCGCACCGGGGAGCTGTTTTTT
>.|TRBJ1-1|TRBV6-2/TRBV6-3|.|13
CASSPTPIQKAFF
TGTGCCAGCAGTCCCACCCCCATCCAGAAGGCTTTCTTT
>.|TRBJ2-7|TRBV28|.|15
CASRPVDRSHYEQYF
TGTGCCAGCAGGCCCGTCGACAGATCACACTACGAGCAGTACTTC
>.|TRBJ2-1|TRBV11-3|TRBD2|14
CASSFRLGGGEQFF
TGTGCCAGCAGCTTCCGCCTTGGGGGGGGGGAGCAGTTCTTC
>many|TRBJ2-1|TRBV4-2|.|15
CASSQEGVSYNEQFF
TGTGCCAGCAGCCAAGAAGGCGTATCCTACAATGAGCAGTTCTTC
>.|TRBJ1-2|TRBV19|.|13
CASSISALSGYTF
TGTGCCAGTAGTATTTCGGCGTTAAGTGGCTACACCTTC